The entry below gives a single T cell receptor beta chain sequence along with its context. Its target is unknown. MiXCR was run by TCRdb on the 5' RACE reads, yielding one entry per CDR3 protein. This table holds about 370,000 distinct CDR3 sequences, roughly 12% found once. Germline assignment: CDR1 KGHSH and CDR2 LQKENI. This CDR3 has 13 amino acids. V lost 6 bases and J lost 5, with 13 bases in between. This entry is derived from a study of T cells after yellow fever vaccination. The wider study: Low-cell-number fractions were prepared with SMART-Seq v4 Ultra Low Input. Study-wide findings and caveats: Subsequent to the booster, the majority of primary-vaccination clones reappeared (around 95% CD4, around 90% CD8). Abundant bulk-population clonotypes could contaminate the FACS-sorted repertoires.

The genes are TRBV18 and TRBJ2-5, with a possible D match to TRBD1 (5 bases). The source of this sequence is a man aged 18 to 30 who received the YFV17D yellow fever vaccine. The sample was PBMCs, taken on the day of the first yellow fever vaccination. The CDR3 coding sequence is TGTGCCAGCTCCCCGCCGGACAAGGAGACCCAGTACTTC. Protein sequence: CASSPPDKETQYF.